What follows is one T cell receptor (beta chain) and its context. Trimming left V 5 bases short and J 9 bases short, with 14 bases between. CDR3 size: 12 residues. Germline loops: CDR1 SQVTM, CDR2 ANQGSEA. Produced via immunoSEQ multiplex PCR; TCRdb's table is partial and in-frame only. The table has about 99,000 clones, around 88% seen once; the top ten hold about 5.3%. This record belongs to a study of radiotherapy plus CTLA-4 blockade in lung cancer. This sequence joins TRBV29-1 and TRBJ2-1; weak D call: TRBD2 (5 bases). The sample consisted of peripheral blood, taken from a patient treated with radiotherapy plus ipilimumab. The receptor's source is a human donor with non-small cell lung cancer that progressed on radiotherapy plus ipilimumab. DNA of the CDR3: TGCAGCGTTCAAAGGGTAGAGGGTGAGCAGTTCTTC. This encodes CSVQRVEGEQFF.